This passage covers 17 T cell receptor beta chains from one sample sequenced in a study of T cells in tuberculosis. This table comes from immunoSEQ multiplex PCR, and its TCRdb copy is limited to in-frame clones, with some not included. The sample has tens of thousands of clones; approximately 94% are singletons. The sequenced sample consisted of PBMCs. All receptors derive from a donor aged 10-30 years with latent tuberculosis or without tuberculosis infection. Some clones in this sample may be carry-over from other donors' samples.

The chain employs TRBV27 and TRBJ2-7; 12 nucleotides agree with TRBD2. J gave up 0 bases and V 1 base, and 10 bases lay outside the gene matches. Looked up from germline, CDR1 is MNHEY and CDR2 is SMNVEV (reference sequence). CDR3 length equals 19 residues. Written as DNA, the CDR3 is TGTGCCAGCAGTTTATACCCCCCCACTAGCGGGGGGTTCTCCTACGAGCAGTACTTC. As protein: CASSLYPPTSGGFSYEQYF.

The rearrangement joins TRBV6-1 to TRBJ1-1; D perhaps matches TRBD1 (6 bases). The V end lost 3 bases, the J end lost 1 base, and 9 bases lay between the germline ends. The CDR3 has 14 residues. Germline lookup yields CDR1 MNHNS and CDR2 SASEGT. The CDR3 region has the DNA TGTGCCAGCAGTGACAGGGGAGAGAACACTGAAGCTTTCTTT. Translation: CASSDRGENTEAFF.

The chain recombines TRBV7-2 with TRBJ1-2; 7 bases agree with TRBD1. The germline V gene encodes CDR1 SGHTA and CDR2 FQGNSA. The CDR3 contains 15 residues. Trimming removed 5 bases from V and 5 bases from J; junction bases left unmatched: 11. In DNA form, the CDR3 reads TGTGCCAGCAGCCTCGACAGGGCATGGCGGTATGGCTACACCTTC. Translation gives CASSLDRAWRYGYTF.

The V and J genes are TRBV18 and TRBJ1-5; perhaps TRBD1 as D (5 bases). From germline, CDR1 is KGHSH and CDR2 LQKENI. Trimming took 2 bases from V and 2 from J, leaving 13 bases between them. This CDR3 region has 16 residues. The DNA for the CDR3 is TGTGCCAGCTCACCATTATCAGGGTACGGCAATCAGCCCCAGCATTTT. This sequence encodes CASSPLSGYGNQPQHF.

Here the CDR3 reads CASSLARDSEAFF. The DNA for the CDR3 is TGTGCCAGCAGTCTAGCCCGGGACAGTGAAGCTTTCTTT. V and J are TRBV27 and TRBJ1-1; 7 bases match TRBD1. The germline gives CDR1 MNHEY, CDR2 SMNVEV (reference sequence). V trimming: 5 bases; J trimming: 7 bases; junction bases outside the gene matches: 7. The CDR3 sequence is 13 residues long.

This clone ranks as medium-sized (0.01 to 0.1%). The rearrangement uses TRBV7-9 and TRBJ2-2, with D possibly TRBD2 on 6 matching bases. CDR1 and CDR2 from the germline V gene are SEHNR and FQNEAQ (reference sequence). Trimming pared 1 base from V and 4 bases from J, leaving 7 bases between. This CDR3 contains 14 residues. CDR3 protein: CASSLVGGTGELFF. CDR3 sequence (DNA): TGTGCCAGCAGCTTAGTCGGGGGCACCGGGGAGCTGTTTTTT.

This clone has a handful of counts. The CDR3 nucleotides read TGTGCCAGCAGCGTCCAAGGGGGCACCATATATTTT. Translated, it gives CASSVQGGTIYF. The chain employs TRBV9 and TRBJ1-3; possible D gene TRBD1, 6 bases. This CDR3 spans 12 amino acids. CDR1 and CDR2 from the germline V gene are SGDLS and YYNGEE. The V gene lost 2 bases and the J gene lost 9 bases, with 9 bases spanning the gap.

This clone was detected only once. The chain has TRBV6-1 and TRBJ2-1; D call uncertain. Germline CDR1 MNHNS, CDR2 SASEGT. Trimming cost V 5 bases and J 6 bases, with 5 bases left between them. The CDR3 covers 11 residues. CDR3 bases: TGTGCCAGCAGTACTCGCAATGAGCAGTTCTTC. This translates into CASSTRNEQFF.

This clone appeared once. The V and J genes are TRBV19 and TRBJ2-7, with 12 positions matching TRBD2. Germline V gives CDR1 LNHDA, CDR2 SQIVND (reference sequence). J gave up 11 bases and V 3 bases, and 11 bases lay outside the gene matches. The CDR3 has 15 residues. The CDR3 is CASSIATSGGGQKYF. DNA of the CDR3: TGTGCCAGTAGTATCGCGACTAGCGGGGGAGGACAGAAGTACTTC.

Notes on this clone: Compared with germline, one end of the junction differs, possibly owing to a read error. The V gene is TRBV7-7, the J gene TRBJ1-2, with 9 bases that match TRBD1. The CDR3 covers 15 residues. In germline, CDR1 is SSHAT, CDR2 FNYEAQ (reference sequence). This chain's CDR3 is CASSRPYRGPNGYTF. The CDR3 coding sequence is TGTGCTAGCAGCCGACCCTACAGGGGGCCTAATGGCTACACCTTC.

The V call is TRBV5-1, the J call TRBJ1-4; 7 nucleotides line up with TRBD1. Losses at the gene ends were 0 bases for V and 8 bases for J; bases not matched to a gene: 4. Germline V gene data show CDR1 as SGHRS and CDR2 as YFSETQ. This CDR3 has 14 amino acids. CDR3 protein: CASSLVGQMEKLFF. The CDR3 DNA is TGCGCCAGCAGCTTGGTGGGACAGATGGAAAAACTGTTTTTT. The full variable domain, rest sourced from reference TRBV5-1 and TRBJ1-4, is KAGVTQTPRYLIKTRGQQVTLSCSPISGHRSVSWYQQTPGQGLQFLFEYFSETQRNKGNFPGRFSGRQFSNSRSEMNVSTLELGDSALYLCASSLVGQMEKLFFGSGTQLSVL.

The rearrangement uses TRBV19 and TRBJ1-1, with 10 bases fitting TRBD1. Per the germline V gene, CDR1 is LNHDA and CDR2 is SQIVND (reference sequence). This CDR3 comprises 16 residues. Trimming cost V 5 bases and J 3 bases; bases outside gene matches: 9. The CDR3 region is CASSLRPGTGDTEAFF. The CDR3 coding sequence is TGTGCCAGTAGTTTACGACCCGGGACAGGGGACACTGAAGCTTTCTTT.

The chain's CDR3 is CASSLERRSYEQYF. The DNA of the CDR3 is TGTGCCAGCAGCTTGGAGAGGAGATCCTACGAGCAGTACTTC. The chain joins TRBV7-2 to TRBJ2-7; no reliable D call. The CDR3 length is 14 residues. The V gene's germline CDR1 is SGHTA and CDR2 FQGNSA. Trimming left V 3 bases short and J 1 base short, with 10 bases between.

CDR3 loop: CASVPEGNQPQHF. Here the CDR3 DNA reads TGTGCTAGTGTCCCGGAGGGCAATCAGCCCCAGCATTTT. The chain couples TRBV12-5 to TRBJ1-5; no firm D call. Germline V gene sequence: CDR1 LGHNT, CDR2 FRNRAP. Trimming pared 7 bases from V and 2 bases from J, leaving 9 bases between. The CDR3 runs 13 residues.

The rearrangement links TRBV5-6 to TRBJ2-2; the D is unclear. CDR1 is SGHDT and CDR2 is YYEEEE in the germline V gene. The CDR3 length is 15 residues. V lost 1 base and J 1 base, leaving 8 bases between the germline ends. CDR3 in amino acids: CASSLLSVNTGELFF. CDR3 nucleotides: TGTGCCAGCAGCTTGCTGAGCGTGAACACCGGGGAGCTGTTTTTT.

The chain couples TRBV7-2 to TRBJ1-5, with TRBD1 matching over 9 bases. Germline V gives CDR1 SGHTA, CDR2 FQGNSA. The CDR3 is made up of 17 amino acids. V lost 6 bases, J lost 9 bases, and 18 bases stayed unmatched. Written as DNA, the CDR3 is TGTGCCAGCAGTCCTTACCCAAACAGGGGGCGGATGATGCCCCAGCATTTT. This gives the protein CASSPYPNRGRMMPQHF.

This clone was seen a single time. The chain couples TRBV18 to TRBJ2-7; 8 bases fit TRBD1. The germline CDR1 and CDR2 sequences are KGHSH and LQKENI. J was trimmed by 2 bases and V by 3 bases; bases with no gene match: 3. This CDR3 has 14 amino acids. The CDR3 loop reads CASSPGTGPYEQYF. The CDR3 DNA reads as TGTGCCAGCTCACCGGGGACAGGACCCTACGAGCAGTACTTC. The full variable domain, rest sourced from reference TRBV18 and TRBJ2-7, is NAGVMQNPRHLVRRRGQEARLRCSPMKGHSHVYWYRQLPEEGLKFMVYLQKENIIDESGMPKERFSAEFPKEGPSILRIQQVVRGDSAAYFCASSPGTGPYEQYFGPGTRLTVT.